These T cell receptor beta chains were read from a single sample in a study of Ad26.COV2.S vaccination and SARS-CoV-2 variants. Produced via immunoSEQ multiplex PCR; TCRdb's table is partial and in-frame only. The sample carries fewer than 400,000 clones, 70% to 90% recorded once. Sequenced material: peripheral blood, taken in a trial of Ad26.COV2.S vaccine versus placebo. These receptors all stem from a person aged 18-60 years who received the Ad26.COV2.S COVID-19 vaccine or a placebo. The CDR3 runs from the conserved cysteine through the conserved F or W. The D gene is left open where the match is weak. The size of a clone is reported for some rows only, either as once, few or many, or as a class for expanded clones.

size | J | D | V | CDR3 | DNA
- | TRBJ1-5 | - | TRBV6-4 | CASNHNRVQPQHF | TGTGCCAGCAACCACAACAGGGTCCAGCCCCAGCATTTT
- | TRBJ2-1 | - | TRBV7-7 | CASSPRVGTGNEQFF | TGTGCTAGCAGCCCTAGGGTGGGTACAGGTAATGAGCAGTTCTTC
- | TRBJ2-1 | - | TRBV4-2 | CASSQDQGTYNEQFF | TGTGCCAGCAGCCAAGATCAGGGCACCTACAATGAGCAGTTCTTC
- | TRBJ2-7 | - | TRBV27 | CASMRGGDYEQYF | TGTGCCAGCATGAGGGGGGGGGACTACGAGCAGTACTTC
- | TRBJ2-7 | TRBD1 | TRBV2 | CASSESWQGAYEQYF | TGTGCCAGCAGTGAAAGTTGGCAGGGGGCCTACGAGCAGTACTTC
- | TRBJ2-5 | - | TRBV2 | CASGGQGQETQYF | TGTGCCAGCGGGGGGCAGGGGCAAGAGACCCAGTACTTC
- | TRBJ1-2 | - | TRBV18 | CASSGPGFGDGYTF | TGTGCCAGCTCAGGACCAGGGTTCGGGGATGGCTACACCTTC
- | TRBJ2-1 | TRBD2 | TRBV27 | CASSLGGYNEQFF | TGTGCCAGCAGCCTCGGGGGGTACAATGAGCAGTTCTTC
- | TRBJ2-7 | TRBD1 | TRBV5-1 | CASSFGQGNEQYF | TGCGCCAGCAGCTTTGGACAGGGGAACGAGCAGTACTTC
- | TRBJ2-5 | TRBD2 | TRBV11-2 | CASSLFSGGGETQYF | TGTGCCAGCAGCTTATTTAGCGGGGGCGGAGAGACCCAGTACTTC
- | TRBJ2-2 | - | TRBV2 | CASRLSNTGELFF | TGTGCCAGCAGACTCTCGAACACCGGGGAGCTGTTTTTT
- | TRBJ1-6 | - | TRBV5-6 | CASSPQGQSSPLHF | TGTGCCAGCAGTCCCCAGGGACAAAGTTCACCCCTCCACTTT
once | TRBJ2-3 | TRBD2 | TRBV7-2 | CASSLGLAGGSRDTQYF | TGTGCCAGCAGCTTAGGATTGGCGGGGGGATCCCGGGATACGCAGTATTTT
- | TRBJ1-1 | - | TRBV27 | CASSSGRPAQLNTEAFF | TGTGCCAGCAGTTCGGGACGGCCAGCACAATTGAACACTGAAGCTTTCTTT
- | TRBJ1-6 | TRBD1 | TRBV9 | CASSGQGSNSPLHF | TGTGCCAGCAGCGGACAGGGGTCGAATTCACCCCTCCACTTT
- | TRBJ2-3 | TRBD1 | TRBV10-3 | CAISPGQGMGDTQYF | TGTGCCATCAGTCCCGGACAGGGAATGGGTGATACGCAGTATTTT
- | TRBJ2-7 | TRBD1 | TRBV25-1 | CASSMGQGMQYF | TGTGCCAGCAGTATGGGACAGGGAATGCAGTACTTC
- | TRBJ1-6 | - | TRBV3-1/TRBV3-2 | CASSQGQASSDSPLHF | TGTGCCAGCAGCCAAGGACAGGCCTCTTCGGATTCACCCCTCCACTTT
- | TRBJ1-6 | - | TRBV6-5 | CATHQGPYNSPLHF | TGTGCCACCCACCAGGGGCCCTATAATTCACCCCTCCACTTT
- | TRBJ1-2 | - | TRBV4-1 | CASSQGGIRANYGYTF | TGCGCCAGCAGCCAAGGGGGTATCAGGGCCAACTATGGCTACACCTTC
- | TRBJ1-2 | - | TRBV3-1/TRBV3-2 | CASSQGATYGYTF | TGTGCCAGCAGCCAGGGGGCTACCTATGGCTACACCTTC
- | TRBJ1-3 | - | TRBV29-1 | CSADPGGNTIYF | TGCAGCGCCGACCCCGGGGGAAACACCATATATTTT
once | TRBJ2-5 | TRBD2 | TRBV4-2 | CASSPGGGRETQYF | TGTGCCAGCAGCCCCGGGGGGGGGCGTGAGACCCAGTACTTC
once | TRBJ1-3 | - | TRBV5-4 | CASSFPGGSGNTIYF | TGTGCCAGCAGCTTCCCTGGGGGCTCTGGAAACACCATATATTTT
- | TRBJ2-2 | - | TRBV4-1 | CASSPRVTNTGELFF | TGCGCCAGCAGCCCCCGGGTTACTAACACCGGGGAGCTGTTTTTT
- | TRBJ2-1 | TRBD2 | TRBV6-1 | CASRPGGYNEQFF | TGTGCCAGCAGGCCGGGAGGATACAATGAGCAGTTCTTC
- | TRBJ2-7 | TRBD1 | TRBV27 | CASSYYRDRGYEQYF | TGTGCCAGCAGTTACTACCGGGACAGGGGCTACGAGCAGTACTTC
once | TRBJ2-7 | - | TRBV7-9 | CASSLSSYEQYF | TGTGCCAGCAGCTTAAGCTCCTACGAGCAGTACTTC
- | TRBJ1-1 | - | TRBV7-6 | CASSYTGYTEAFF | TGTGCCAGCAGCTATACAGGGTACACTGAAGCTTTCTTT
once | TRBJ1-1 | - | TRBV5-1 | CASSLVTPVNTEAFF | TGCGCCAGCAGCTTGGTCACACCCGTGAACACTGAAGCTTTCTTT
- | TRBJ2-3 | TRBD2 | TRBV18 | CASSPSGGTDTQYF | TGTGCCAGCTCACCCTCGGGGGGTACAGATACGCAGTATTTT
few | TRBJ1-1 | - | TRBV10-2 | CASSESGTGPEAFF | TGCGCCAGCAGTGAGTCTGGGACTGGGCCTGAAGCTTTCTTT
- | TRBJ2-1 | - | TRBV6-1 | CASSDGAAPSYNEQFF | TGTGCCAGCAGTGACGGGGCGGCGCCCTCCTACAATGAGCAGTTCTTC
- | TRBJ2-5 | TRBD1 | TRBV5-4 | CASSPTGLETQYF | TGTGCCAGCAGCCCGACAGGGCTCGAGACCCAGTACTTC
- | TRBJ1-1 | TRBD1 | TRBV6-5 | CASRAGTGDNTEAFF | TGTGCCAGCAGGGCAGGGACAGGGGACAACACTGAAGCTTTCTTT
- | TRBJ2-5 | TRBD1 | TRBV5-1 | CASSLGGRRETQYF | TGCGCCAGCAGCTTAGGGGGCAGGCGGGAGACCCAGTACTTC
- | TRBJ2-1 | - | TRBV10-2 | CASSLSDLHNEQFF | TGCGCCAGCAGTTTGTCAGACTTACACAATGAGCAGTTCTTC
- | TRBJ1-1 | TRBD1 | TRBV11-2 | CASSLGAGTGYTEAFF | TGTGCCAGCAGCTTAGGGGCCGGGACAGGGTACACTGAAGCTTTCTTT
- | TRBJ1-1 | - | TRBV12-5 | CASGLVLGPHPMNTEAFF | TGTGCTAGTGGTTTGGTATTGGGGCCTCACCCCATGAACACTGAAGCTTTCTTT
few | TRBJ1-1 | - | TRBV6-5 | CASSYGLGNTEAFF | TGTGCCAGCAGTTACGGGTTGGGGAACACTGAAGCTTTCTTT
- | TRBJ1-1 | - | TRBV11-2 | CASSLVRSQAFF | TGTGCCAGCAGCTTAGTTCGGTCACAAGCTTTCTTT
once | TRBJ2-1 | TRBD1 | TRBV4-3 | CASSQVWTGRNNEQFF | TGCGCCAGCAGCCAAGTATGGACAGGTCGCAACAATGAGCAGTTCTTC